This T cell receptor (beta chain) was profiled in a study of CD8 T cells in ankylosing spondylitis. Quantitative 5'-RACE with molecular barcodes was used to make the TCR beta libraries. Via MiXCR, TCRdb re-called the 5' RACE reads, giving one row per CDR3 protein. In the table there are more than 250,000 distinct CDR3 sequences, around 7.6% of which are singletons. Findings and limits, study-wide: A TCR beta motif of under 10 highly homologous variants appeared characteristic of ankylosing spondylitis blood. Reports of some motif variants in reactive arthritis synovial fluid and blood predate this one. Reportedly, disease-linked clones are significantly enriched in ankylosing spondylitis patients' matched synovial fluid.

This clonotype was recorded at least ten times. The antigen remains undetermined. This CDR3 is 13 amino acids long. The germline CDR1 and CDR2 sequences are MNHEY and SMNVEV (reference sequence). Trimming removed 3 bases at V and 4 bases at J, with 9 bases between. Sequenced material: blood, either unsorted or a sorted T cell fraction (not recorded which). V usage is TRBV27 and J usage is TRBJ1-1, with TRBD1 as a possible D gene (6 bases). This receptor was taken from a male donor with ankylosing spondylitis. CDR3 in DNA: TGTGCCAGCAGTTTCGGGGGGCCCACTGAAGCTTTCTTT. Protein: CASSFGGPTEAFF.